The next 23 T cell receptor beta chains were all read from a single sample in a study of T cell changes during pregnancy in multiple sclerosis. Measured with immunoSEQ multiplex PCR; TCRdb has only the in-frame clones, and not every one. The sample consists of about 40,000 clones, approximately 94% of them appearing once. Sequencing was performed on peripheral blood, taken before pregnancy. Every receptor here comes from a female donor with multiple sclerosis, enrolled in a pregnancy study.

This clone came up once. This chain uses TRBV5-6 with TRBJ2-7, with 11 bases lining up with TRBD1. This CDR3 contains 17 residues. The germline V gene has CDR1 SGHDT and CDR2 YYEEEE. The J segment lost 2 bases and the V segment lost 4 bases, leaving 11 bases of the junction unmatched. The CDR3 sequence: CASSVGGQGVGAYEQYF. The CDR3 nucleotides are TGTGCCAGCAGCGTAGGGGGACAGGGGGTGGGGGCCTACGAGCAGTACTTC.

The CDR3 region is CASSAGTGGNQPQHF. The CDR3, as DNA: TGTGCCAGCAGTGCCGGGACAGGGGGCAATCAGCCCCAGCATTTT. V and J are TRBV6-4 and TRBJ1-5; TRBD1 aligns across 10 bases. This CDR3 comprises 15 residues. Germline CDR1 is MRHNA and CDR2 is SNTAGT. J gave up 2 bases and V 4 bases, and 2 bases lay outside the gene matches.

The V and J genes are TRBV19 and TRBJ2-5; 11 nucleotides agree with TRBD2. Losses at the gene ends were 5 bases for V and 1 base for J; bases not matched to a gene: 9. The CDR3 runs 17 residues. CDR1 and CDR2 from the germline V gene are LNHDA and SQIVND (reference sequence). The CDR3 bases are TGTGCCAGTAGTCCAACCTCTAGCGGGAGGCGCCAAGAGACCCAGTACTTC. It specifies CASSPTSSGRRQETQYF.

This chain links TRBV15 with TRBJ2-7; tentative D call: TRBD1 (5 bases). This CDR3 contains 14 residues. With 0 bases removed from V and 1 base from J, the gap between germline ends came to 7 bases. In germline, CDR1 is LNHNV, CDR2 YYDKDF (reference sequence). CDR3: CATSRDRDSYEQYF. As DNA, the CDR3 is TGTGCCACCAGCAGAGACAGGGATTCCTACGAGCAGTACTTC.

The rearrangement joins TRBV29-1 to TRBJ2-1; D might be TRBD2 (5 bases). V dropped 4 bases and J dropped 7 bases, with 17 bases sitting between them. CDR3 length: 14 residues. Germline V lookup: CDR1 SQVTM, CDR2 ANQGSEA. DNA of the CDR3: TGCAGCGTTGTCCCACGGGGTTCCCCTAATGAGCAGTTCTTC. It codes for CSVVPRGSPNEQFF.

The chain is built from TRBV7-9 and TRBJ2-1; 7 nucleotides agree with TRBD1. Per germline, CDR1 SEHNR and CDR2 FQNEAQ (reference sequence). After removal of 5 bases from V and 4 bases from J, the junction contained 8 bases not matched to a gene. The CDR3 totals 15 residues. CDR3 amino acids: CASSPLTGPYNEQFF. CDR3 sequence (DNA): TGTGCCAGCAGCCCGCTGACAGGGCCTTACAATGAGCAGTTCTTC.

This clone was counted a single time. The CDR3 is CASSSVAGGDTGELFF. DNA for the CDR3: TGTGCCAGCAGCTCGGTAGCGGGAGGGGACACCGGGGAGCTGTTTTTT. The genes are TRBV11-3 and TRBJ2-2; 11 nucleotides match TRBD2. Germline V gives CDR1 SGHNT, CDR2 YENEEA. The J segment lost 3 bases and the V segment lost 4 bases, leaving 4 bases of the junction unmatched. The CDR3 contains 16 residues.

The gene calls are TRBV19 and TRBJ2-6, with TRBD2 as a possible D gene (5 bases). V lost 5 bases and J lost 1, with 12 bases in between. The germline CDR1 and CDR2 sequences are LNHDA and SQIVND (reference sequence). CDR3 length: 16 amino acids. The CDR3, as DNA: TGTGCCAGTAGTCATCCCTCGGGGTCTGGGGCCAACGTCCTGACTTTC. Translating gives CASSHPSGSGANVLTF.

V usage is TRBV4-2 and J usage is TRBJ2-5; the D gene is possibly TRBD2 (6 bases). Germline values: CDR1 LGHNA, CDR2 YNFKEQ. Trimming shortened V by 0 bases and J by 0 bases, and 8 bases separated the two germline ends. The CDR3 is 15 amino acids. CDR3 region: CASSQESGYQETQYF. In nucleotides, the CDR3 is TGTGCCAGCAGCCAAGAGAGCGGGTACCAAGAGACCCAGTACTTC.

This chain connects TRBV7-8 to TRBJ2-1, with D possibly matching TRBD1 (6 bases). From germline, CDR1 is SGHVS and CDR2 FQNEAQ. This CDR3 contains 15 residues. The V end lost 6 bases, the J end lost 2 bases, and 14 bases lay between the germline ends. The DNA of the CDR3 is TGTGCCAGCAGTCTCCGGGACACCGCCTACAATGAGCAGTTCTTC. Encoded protein: CASSLRDTAYNEQFF. Using reference TRBV7-8 and TRBJ2-1 for the parts outside the CDR3, the full variable domain is GAGVSQSPRYKVAKRGQDVALRCDPISGHVSLFWYQQALGQGPEFLTYFQNEAQLDKSGLPSDRFFAERPEGSVSTLKIQRTQQEDSAVYLCASSLRDTAYNEQFFGPGTRLTVL.

The V and J genes are TRBV6-5 and TRBJ1-4; D is undetermined. The V and J ends lost 6 bases and 4 bases respectively, with 9 bases between them. The CDR3 loop spans 13 amino acids. Per the germline V gene, CDR1 is MNHEY and CDR2 is SVGAGI. This chain's CDR3 is CASSQLSNEKLFF. CDR3 bases: TGTGCCAGCAGCCAGTTAAGTAATGAAAAACTGTTTTTT.

The genes are TRBV28 and TRBJ2-7, with 7 nucleotides matching TRBD1. Germline-derived CDR1 and CDR2 are MDHEN and SYDVKM. CDR3 size: 15 residues. Trimming removed 6 bases from V and 3 bases from J; junction bases left unmatched: 11. The DNA of the CDR3 is TGTGCCAGCAGCCGAAAGGGGACAGCATTCTACGAGCAGTACTTC. Its protein is CASSRKGTAFYEQYF.

The rearrangement uses TRBV5-1 and TRBJ2-7; D is possibly TRBD2 (6 bases). This CDR3 region has 14 residues. Germline V gives CDR1 SGHRS, CDR2 YFSETQ. V lost 2 bases, J lost 5 bases, and 14 bases lay in between. CDR3 region: CASSLTGEIDEQYF. The DNA for the CDR3 is TGCGCCAGCAGCTTAACGGGGGAGATAGACGAGCAGTACTTC.

This clone is a singleton in its sample. The J gene is TRBJ2-2, the V gene TRBV7-7, with TRBD2 matching over 15 bases. The J segment lost 7 bases and the V segment lost 5 bases, leaving 5 bases of the junction unmatched. The CDR3 is made up of 16 amino acids. CDR1 and CDR2 (germline): SSHAT, FNYEAQ (reference sequence). For the CDR3, the DNA is TGTGCCAGCAGCAGGACTAGCGGGAGGGCTGTCGGGGAGCTGTTTTTT. As protein: CASSRTSGRAVGELFF.

This clone showed up just once. V is TRBV29-1 and J is TRBJ2-3; 13 nucleotides align to TRBD2. The germline V gene has CDR1 SQVTM and CDR2 ANQGSEA. This CDR3 is built from 15 residues. J was trimmed by 9 bases and V by 6 bases; bases with no gene match: 12. The chain's CDR3 is CSVTLGTSGEETQYF. DNA of the CDR3: TGCAGCGTGACGTTGGGGACTAGCGGGGAAGAGACGCAGTATTTT.

The sample holds a few counts of this clone. The genes are TRBV11-2 and TRBJ2-1, with a possible D match to TRBD2 (5 bases). The V end lost 5 bases, the J end lost 7 bases, and 9 bases lay between the germline ends. The CDR3 has 12 amino acids. Looked up from germline, CDR1 is SGHAT and CDR2 is FQNNGV. The CDR3 here is CASSVAGNEQFF. CDR3 in DNA: TGTGCCAGCAGCGTGGCGGGTAATGAGCAGTTCTTC.

The genes are TRBV7-3 and TRBJ2-1; tentatively, D is TRBD2 (6 bases). V was clipped by 1 base and J by 3 bases, with 13 bases between them. This CDR3 has 16 residues. CDR1 and CDR2 (germline): SGHTA, FQGTGA. Here the CDR3 DNA reads TGTGCCAGCAGCTTAATCACGGGAGCCGTCTACAATGAGCAGTTCTTC. Translating gives CASSLITGAVYNEQFF.

The chain links TRBV5-1 to TRBJ2-7; TRBD2 agrees at 9 bases. V dropped 2 bases and J dropped 2; count of bases not matched to a gene: 5. CDR3 size: 15 residues. Germline-derived CDR1 and CDR2 are SGHRS and YFSETQ. Here the CDR3 DNA reads TGCGCCAGCAGCTTCGTAGCGGGAGAGACCTACGAGCAGTACTTC. This sequence encodes CASSFVAGETYEQYF.

Details on this clone: Relative to the germline gene, one junction end is altered; a read error may explain this. This chain links TRBV4-1 with TRBJ1-5; D unresolved. The CDR3 has 14 amino acids. CDR1 and CDR2 (germline): MGHRA, YSYEKL. The chain's CDR3 is CVSSRVLGNQPQHF. DNA of the CDR3: TGCGTCAGCAGCCGCGTATTGGGCAATCAGCCCCAGCATTTT.

The V gene is TRBV5-4, the J gene TRBJ1-2; 9 nucleotides agree with TRBD1. CDR1 SGHNT and CDR2 YYREEE come from the germline V gene (reference sequence). V gave up 0 bases and J gave up 4 bases; unmatched junction bases: 7. This CDR3 region has 16 residues. The CDR3 nucleotides are TGTGCCAGCAGCTTGGCGGGACAGGGTAATTCCTATGGCTACACCTTC. Protein: CASSLAGQGNSYGYTF.

This clone occurred a few times. The V gene is TRBV19, the J gene TRBJ1-5; a possible D gene is TRBD1 (5 bases). CDR3 length equals 13 residues. Germline CDR1 LNHDA, CDR2 SQIVND (reference sequence). Trimming took 6 bases from V and 6 from J, leaving 12 bases between them. CDR3 in DNA: TGTGCCAGTAGCCAGGGACTTTCTCAGCCCCAGCATTTT. Translating gives CASSQGLSQPQHF.

This clone has only one observation. J is TRBJ2-5 and V is TRBV18; no reliable D call. V shed 3 bases and J shed 3 bases, with 11 bases lying between them. The CDR3 spans 14 residues. The germline gives CDR1 KGHSH, CDR2 LQKENI. CDR3 DNA sequence: TGTGCCAGCTCACCTCCTACCGTGGAAGAGACCCAGTACTTC. This translates into CASSPPTVEETQYF.

This clone was observed a handful of times. The rearrangement links TRBV25-1 to TRBJ2-2, with D perhaps TRBD1 (5 bases). The CDR3 covers 11 residues. V shed 9 bases and J shed 7 bases, with 9 bases lying between them. In germline, CDR1 is MGHDK, CDR2 SYGVNS. The CDR3 region is CASSGFGELFF. The CDR3 DNA follows: TGTGCCAGTTCAGGGTTCGGGGAGCTGTTTTTT.